This T cell receptor beta chain emerged from a study of CD4 and CD8 cells across lung adenocarcinoma regions. TCRdb reanalysed the PCR reads using MiXCR and keeps one entry per CDR3 protein. There are around 25,000 distinct CDR3 sequences in the sample; 40% to 65% occur only once, and 20% to 25% lies in the top ten. In germline, CDR1 is WSHSY, CDR2 SAAADI. The CDR3 length is 19 residues. Localized lung adenocarcinoma, a non-small cell lung cancer, affected the donors. Worth noting for this clonotype: The junction shows a germline mismatch at one end, possibly a read error.

The sample taken for sequencing was CD4+ T cells from the center of a lung tumor. The chain joins TRBV10-2 to TRBJ2-3; 8 bases agree with TRBD2. The clonotype comes from a male donor with lung adenocarcinoma. The CD4 and CD8 labels of this study may be unreliable. CDR3 sequence (DNA): TGCGCCAGCAGGACCGGGACGGCCGGGAGGAGCGGGGGAGCAGATACGCAGTATTTC. Protein product: CASRTGTAGRSGGADTQYF.